This T cell receptor beta chain was sequenced for a study of blood T cells in healthy people across ages. Between the trimmed V and J ends, which lost 6 bases and 7 bases, there was a span of 13 bases. Germline assignment: CDR1 MDHEN and CDR2 SYDVKM. This CDR3 has 14 residues. The authors ran a second PCR of 7 to 11 cycles using a sample-barcoded 5' primer and a J-beta primer mix. A single record per CDR3 protein comes from TCRdb applying MiXCR to the 5' RACE reads. This table holds 550,000 to 750,000 distinct CDR3 sequences, around 21% found once. The receptor's source is a man between 70 and 80 years old in good health. The chain uses TRBV28 and TRBJ1-6; D is unresolved. The specimen was blood. CDR3 sequence: CASSYPQRNSPLHF. CDR3 DNA sequence: TGTGCCAGCAGCTACCCCCAAAGGAATTCACCCCTCCACTTT.